The 18 T cell receptor beta chains given below trace back to one sample, sequenced in a study of blood T cells in healthy people across ages. Alongside a J-beta primer mix, a sample-barcoded 5' primer served in a second PCR lasting roughly 7 to 11 cycles. TCRdb re-called the 5' RACE reads with MiXCR, one entry per CDR3 protein. The sample has over a million distinct CDR3 sequences, around 40% seen once. Sequencing was carried out using blood. The receptor source for this set is a woman aged 18-35 years in good health.

V is TRBV28 and J is TRBJ2-3; 7 bases are a match to TRBD2. Looked up from germline, CDR1 is MDHEN and CDR2 is SYDVKM. CDR3 length equals 17 residues. With V trimmed by 6 bases and J by 11 bases, 23 bases remained unmatched. CDR3 coding DNA: TGTGCCAGCAGGCTGGGCGGACTTGGGGCTAGCGGTGAAGGGCAGTATTTT. As protein: CASRLGGLGASGEGQYF.

The chain links TRBV10-2 to TRBJ2-1; D uncertain. Germline loops: CDR1 WSHSY, CDR2 SAAADI. V was trimmed by 2 bases and J by 5 bases, leaving 4 bases between them. The CDR3 consists of 12 residues. The CDR3, as DNA: TGCGCCAGCAGTGAGGCGAACAATGAGCAGTTCTTC. This sequence encodes CASSEANNEQFF.

A few counts support this clonotype. V is TRBV27 and J is TRBJ1-2; D is unclear. Germline lookup yields CDR1 MNHEY and CDR2 SMNVEV (reference sequence). Deletions cut 3 bases from V and 2 bases from J, with 13 bases between. The CDR3 sequence is 15 residues long. The CDR3 DNA reads TGTGCCAGCAGTTTGGTGGCAGATATAAACTATGGCTACACCTTC. Translating it yields CASSLVADINYGYTF.

A few counts support this clonotype. The chain employs TRBV11-2 and TRBJ2-4; D not certain. V gave up 5 bases and J gave up 2 bases, with 16 bases separating them. Germline V gives CDR1 SGHAT, CDR2 FQNNGV. This CDR3 has 16 residues. Here the CDR3 DNA reads TGTGCCAGCAGCAAGAGTGCCCGTTCTACCAAAAACATTCAGTACTTC. This codes for CASSKSARSTKNIQYF.

This rearrangement joins TRBV4-1 to TRBJ2-4; D is perhaps TRBD1 (6 bases). Matching the DNA end better, TRBJ2-5 makes the J call doubtful. The CDR3 covers 14 residues. Germline values: CDR1 MGHRA, CDR2 YSYEKL. CDR3 nucleotide sequence: TGCGCCAGCAGCTACCCAGGGGTCGAAGAGACCCAGTACTTC. Amino acid sequence: CASSYPGVEETQYF.

In its sample, this clonotype was seen a few times. The J gene is TRBJ1-1, the V gene TRBV9, with TRBD1 as a possible D gene (6 bases). Trimming pared 4 bases from V and 4 bases from J, leaving 26 bases between. Germline lookup yields CDR1 SGDLS and CDR2 YYNGEE. This CDR3 is built from 18 residues. CDR3 loop: CASSLRPRGQAAGTEAFF. The CDR3, as DNA: TGTGCCAGCAGCCTCCGACCTCGGGGGCAGGCCGCGGGCACTGAAGCTTTCTTT. Together with reference TRBV9 and TRBJ1-1, the CDR3 gives the full variable domain: DSGVTQTPKHLITATGQRVTLRCSPRSGDLSVYWYQQSLDQGLQFLIQYYNGEERAKGNILERFSAQQFPDLHSELNLSSLELGDSALYFCASSLRPRGQAAGTEAFFGQGTRLTVV.

This clonotype showed up just once. V and J are TRBV27 and TRBJ2-1, with D uncertain. This CDR3 is 16 amino acids long. The germline gives CDR1 MNHEY, CDR2 SMNVEV (reference sequence). Trimming pared 5 bases from V and 7 bases from J, leaving 21 bases between. CDR3 amino acids: CASSGQTSNPLNEQFF. CDR3 sequence (DNA): TGTGCCAGCAGTGGTCAAACGAGTAATCCACTGAATGAGCAGTTCTTC.

To note about this clonotype: A clone one base away is much larger, so this may be a read error. The CDR3 spells CASSLAGQTYNEQYF. CDR3 nucleotide sequence: TGTGCCAGCAGTTTAGCGGGGCAAACCTACAATGAGCAGTACTTC. V and J are TRBV12-3 or TRBV12-4 and TRBJ2-5; maybe TRBD1 (5 bases). This CDR3 spans 15 amino acids. V dropped 0 bases and J dropped 11 bases, with 19 bases sitting between them.

The chain employs TRBV12-3 or TRBV12-4 and TRBJ2-5; D is possibly TRBD1 or TRBD2 (5 bases each). The CDR3 loop spans 12 amino acids. With 7 bases removed from V and 11 bases from J, the gap between germline ends came to 17 bases. CDR3 DNA: TGTGCCAGCACCCTGGGGACGCGTGAGCAGTACTTC. This encodes CASTLGTREQYF.

Concerning this clonotype: The junction shows a germline mismatch at one end, possibly a read error. V gene TRBV7-7 combines with J gene TRBJ1-1, with TRBD1 matching over 7 bases. Germline V CDR1 and CDR2: SSHAT, FNYEAQ (reference sequence). This CDR3 contains 15 residues. In nucleotides, the CDR3 is TGTGCTAGCAGGGGGGAACAGGGGAGGCACACTGAAGCTTTCTTT. Protein sequence: CASRGEQGRHTEAFF.

The rearrangement uses TRBV20-1 and TRBJ1-1; D call uncertain. Germline V lookup: CDR1 DFQATT, CDR2 SNEGSKA (reference sequence). V was clipped by 4 bases and J by 1 base, with 10 bases between them. The CDR3 consists of 13 residues. The DNA of the CDR3 is TGCAGTGCTATGACCCGGGGGAACACTGAAGCTTTCTTT. This sequence encodes CSAMTRGNTEAFF.

Points on this clonotype: This likely came from a read error, as a far larger clone is one base away. V gene TRBV7-3 combines with J gene TRBJ2-3; no firm D call. Per the germline V gene, CDR1 is SGHTA and CDR2 is FQGTGA. The CDR3 extends over 13 amino acids. The CDR3 sequence: CVSSFGSTDTQYF. The CDR3 coding sequence is TGTGTCAGCAGCTTCGGGAGCACAGATACGCAGTATTTT.

This sequence joins TRBV9 and TRBJ2-1, with 12 nucleotides matching TRBD2. Germline trimming cut 4 bases from V and 0 bases from J; bases unmatched to any gene: 11. The CDR3 contains 19 residues. Germline V gene data show CDR1 as SGDLS and CDR2 as YYNGEE. Here the CDR3 reads CASSQGTSGLLPSYNEQFF. The CDR3 bases are TGTGCCAGCAGCCAAGGGACTAGCGGGCTACTCCCCTCCTACAATGAGCAGTTCTTC.

Concerning this clonotype itself: One end of the junction fails to match germline, which may point to a read error. V usage is TRBV12-5 and J usage is TRBJ2-1; possible D gene TRBD2, 7 bases. From germline, CDR1 is LGHNT and CDR2 FRNRAP. The CDR3 has 16 residues. Written as DNA, the CDR3 is TGTGCTAGTGGTTTGCCTGGGGGGGCCCCCTACAACGAGCAGTTCTTC. This codes for CASGLPGGAPYNEQFF.

This clonotype came up a few times. DNA for the CDR3: TGTGCCATCAGTCCGGGGGGGCCCTACAATGAGCAGTTCTTC. Its translation is CAISPGGPYNEQFF. This chain uses TRBV10-3 with TRBJ2-1, with 8 bases lining up with TRBD2. The CDR3 consists of 14 residues. The ends lost 5 bases at V and 2 bases at J; junction bases unmatched: 2. Germline CDR1 and CDR2: ENHRY and SYGVKD.

The chain employs TRBV27 and TRBJ1-2; 9 nucleotides agree with TRBD1. The CDR3 contains 16 residues. Trimming took 5 bases from V and 3 from J; bases not matched to a gene: 10. Germline V gives CDR1 MNHEY, CDR2 SMNVEV (reference sequence). The CDR3 bases are TGTGCCAGCAGTCCCGACGACAGGGGGGCCCACTATGGCTACACCTTC. Residues: CASSPDDRGAHYGYTF.

The sample holds a few counts of this clonotype. J is TRBJ1-1 and V is TRBV11-2, with D possibly matching TRBD1 (5 bases). The CDR3 covers 12 residues. Germline V gene data show CDR1 as SGHAT and CDR2 as FQNNGV. V lost 6 bases to trimming and J lost 11 bases, with 16 bases between them. The CDR3, as DNA: TGTGCCAGCAGTGGGGGGGACCGTATTGCTTTCTTT. Its translation: CASSGGDRIAFF.

There are a few counts of this clonotype. The CDR3, as DNA: TGCAGTGCTAGAGATTTCGATAGCCGTGGCTACACCTTC. The encoded protein is CSARDFDSRGYTF. The chain uses TRBV20-1 and TRBJ1-2; no definite D call. The CDR3 runs to 13 residues. Trimming removed 0 bases at V and 7 bases at J, with 12 bases between. Germline CDR1 reads DFQATT; CDR2 reads SNEGSKA (reference sequence).